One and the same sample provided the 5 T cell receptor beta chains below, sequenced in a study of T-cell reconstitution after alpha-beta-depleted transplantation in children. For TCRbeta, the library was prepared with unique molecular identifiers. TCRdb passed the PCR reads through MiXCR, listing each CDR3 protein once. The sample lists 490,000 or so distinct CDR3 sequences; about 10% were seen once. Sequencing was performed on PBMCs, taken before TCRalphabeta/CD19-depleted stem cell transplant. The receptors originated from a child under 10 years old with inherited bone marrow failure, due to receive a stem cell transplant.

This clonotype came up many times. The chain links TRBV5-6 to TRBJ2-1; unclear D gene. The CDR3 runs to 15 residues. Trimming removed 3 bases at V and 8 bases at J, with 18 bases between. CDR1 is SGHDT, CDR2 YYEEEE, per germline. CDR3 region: CASSSPGVARDEQFF. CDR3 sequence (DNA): TGTGCCAGCAGCTCCCCTGGGGTAGCTAGGGATGAGCAGTTCTTC.

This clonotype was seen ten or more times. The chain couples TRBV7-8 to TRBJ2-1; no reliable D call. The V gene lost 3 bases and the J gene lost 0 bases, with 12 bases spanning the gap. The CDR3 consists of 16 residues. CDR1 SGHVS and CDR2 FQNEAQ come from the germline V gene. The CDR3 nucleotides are TGTGCCAGCAGCTTGGGCCCGTCCCTCTCCTACAATGAGCAGTTCTTC. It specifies CASSLGPSLSYNEQFF.

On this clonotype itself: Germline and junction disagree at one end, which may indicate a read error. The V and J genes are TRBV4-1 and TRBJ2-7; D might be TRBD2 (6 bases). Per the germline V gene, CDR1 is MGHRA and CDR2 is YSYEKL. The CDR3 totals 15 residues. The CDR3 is CASSQAPGESYEQHF. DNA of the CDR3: TGCGCCAGCAGCCAAGCCCCGGGAGAGTCCTACGAGCAGCACTTC.

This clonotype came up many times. The CDR3 coding sequence is TGCAGTGCTAGAGACGTAGCGGGAAACACCGGGGAGCTGTTTTTT. Protein: CSARDVAGNTGELFF. V gene TRBV20-1 combines with J gene TRBJ2-2, with 8 nucleotides matching TRBD2. The CDR3 is 15 residues long. Trimming at V came to 0 bases and at J to 2 bases, leaving 2 bases not matched to a gene. In germline, CDR1 is DFQATT, CDR2 SNEGSKA (reference sequence).

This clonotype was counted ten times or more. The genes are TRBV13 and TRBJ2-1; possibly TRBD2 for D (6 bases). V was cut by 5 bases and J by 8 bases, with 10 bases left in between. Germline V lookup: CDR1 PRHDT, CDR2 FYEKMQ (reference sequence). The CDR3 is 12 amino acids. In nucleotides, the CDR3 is TGTGCCAGCAGCAGATTAGCGGATGAGCAGTTCTTC. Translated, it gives CASSRLADEQFF.